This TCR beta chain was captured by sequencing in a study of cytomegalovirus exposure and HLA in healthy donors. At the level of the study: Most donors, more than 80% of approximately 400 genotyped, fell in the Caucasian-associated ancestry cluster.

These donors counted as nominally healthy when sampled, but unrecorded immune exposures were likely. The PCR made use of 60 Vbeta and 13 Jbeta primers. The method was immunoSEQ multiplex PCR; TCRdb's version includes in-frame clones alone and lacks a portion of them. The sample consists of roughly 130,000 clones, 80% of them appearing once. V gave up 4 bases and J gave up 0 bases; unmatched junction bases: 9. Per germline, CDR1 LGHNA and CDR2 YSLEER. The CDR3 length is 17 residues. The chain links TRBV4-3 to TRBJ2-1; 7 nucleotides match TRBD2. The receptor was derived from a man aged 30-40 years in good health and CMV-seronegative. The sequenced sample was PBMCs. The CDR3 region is CASSPGLADSSYNEQFF. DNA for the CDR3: TGCGCCAGCAGCCCAGGGCTAGCGGATAGCTCCTACAATGAGCAGTTCTTC.